Below, 13 T cell receptor beta chains from the same sample are listed, as sequenced in a study of T cells after yellow fever vaccination. Via MiXCR, TCRdb re-called the 5' RACE reads, giving one row per CDR3 protein. This sample has 4,000 to 5,000 distinct CDR3 sequences, with 7.5% to 9.5% found just once. The sequences come from PBMCs, either bulk or a sorted T-cell subset (CD4+, CD8+, memory, or dextramer-sorted; not recorded which), collected roughly 46 days after the first yellow fever vaccination. All receptors derive from a man aged 18 to 35 who received the YFV17D yellow fever vaccine.

A word on this clonotype: Relative to the germline gene, one junction end is altered; a read error may explain this. The chain carries TRBV7-6 and TRBJ2-7; D call uncertain. The CDR3 spans 11 residues. Germline V lookup: CDR1 SGHVS, CDR2 FNYEAQ. This chain's CDR3 is CSSSFGYEQYF. CDR3 bases: TGTTCCAGCAGCTTTGGTTACGAGCAGTACTTC.

In this sample, this clonotype turned up many times. The J gene is TRBJ2-1, the V gene TRBV29-1; tentatively, D is TRBD1 (6 bases). V lost 3 bases and J lost 8, with 8 bases in between. Germline V gives CDR1 SQVTM, CDR2 ANQGSEA. This CDR3 has 11 amino acids. The DNA of the CDR3 is TGCAGCGTTGACAGGGGCGATGAGCAGTTCTTC. It is translated as CSVDRGDEQFF.

Of note for this clonotype: A much larger clone differs by one base, so this may be a read error. The chain combines TRBV6-2 or TRBV6-3 with TRBJ2-4, with D possibly matching TRBD2 (5 bases). The CDR3 is 15 amino acids. Germline V CDR1 and CDR2: MNHEY, SVGEGT. Deletions cut 6 bases from V and 2 bases from J, with 14 bases between. The CDR3 loop is CASSLTRGSKNIQYF. In nucleotides, the CDR3 is TGTGCCAGCAGCTTAACCAGAGGGTCCAAAAACATTCAGTACTTC.

This clonotype is medium-sized. This chain uses TRBV15 with TRBJ1-5, with unresolved D. Looked up from germline, CDR1 is LNHNV and CDR2 is YYDKDF (reference sequence). The CDR3 totals 17 residues. The V end was cut by 0 bases, the J end by 3 bases, with 15 bases between. The CDR3 nucleotides are TGTGCCACCAGCAGAGAATGGGCCGTTCCGTTCAATCAGCCCCAGCATTTT. It translates to CATSREWAVPFNQPQHF.

The sample holds many counts of this clonotype. This chain connects TRBV5-1 to TRBJ2-1; D perhaps matches TRBD2 (6 bases). Germline loops: CDR1 SGHRS, CDR2 YFSETQ. This CDR3 is 13 amino acids long. V was shortened by 1 base and J by 7 bases, with 9 bases between the two germline ends. The CDR3 DNA is TGCGCCAGCAGCTTGCGGGGGAGGAATGAGCAGTTCTTC. It is translated as CASSLRGRNEQFF.

This clonotype showed up many times. The chain is built from TRBV28 and TRBJ2-7; D is uncertain. Per germline, CDR1 MDHEN and CDR2 SYDVKM. Trimming cost V 6 bases and J 4 bases, with 10 bases left between them. The CDR3 has 12 residues. This CDR3 is CASSIGPYEQYV. CDR3 coding DNA: TGTGCCAGCAGCATCGGACCTTACGAGCAGTACGTC.

At least ten counts were recorded for this clonotype. The DNA for the CDR3 is TGTGCCAGCAGCTTGGCACCCAACAATGAGCAGTTCTTC. This codes for CASSLAPNNEQFF. The V call is TRBV5-5, the J call TRBJ2-1; no firm D call. This CDR3 spans 13 amino acids. Germline V gene data show CDR1 as SGHKS and CDR2 as YYEKEE (reference sequence). The germline V and J ends were trimmed by 0 bases and 5 bases, with 6 bases remaining between them.

This clonotype has ten or more counts. The chain uses TRBV4-2 and TRBJ2-2, with D maybe TRBD1 (6 bases). CDR3 length: 15 residues. Germline loops: CDR1 LGHNA, CDR2 YNFKEQ. Deletions cut 1 base from V and 2 bases from J, with 8 bases between. The CDR3 bases are TGTGCCAGCAGCCAAGGGACAGCTAACACCGGGGAGCTGTTTTTT. This gives the protein CASSQGTANTGELFF.

This clonotype was picked up many times. The V and J genes are TRBV25-1 and TRBJ2-5, with D unresolved. Germline CDR1 is MGHDK and CDR2 is SYGVNS. Deletions cut 2 bases from V and 5 bases from J, with 15 bases between. The CDR3 consists of 15 residues. This chain's CDR3 is CASSEHYSHMETQYF. In nucleotides, the CDR3 is TGTGCCAGCAGTGAACACTATTCTCACATGGAGACCCAGTACTTC.

This clonotype was observed at least ten times. This chain connects TRBV15 to TRBJ2-5; no definite D call. The length of the CDR3 is 14 residues. Germline V CDR1 and CDR2: LNHNV, YYDKDF (reference sequence). Between the trimmed V and J ends, which lost 5 bases and 0 bases, there was a span of 10 bases. CDR3 sequence: CATSEGKYQETQYF. As DNA, the CDR3 is TGTGCCACCAGCGAAGGGAAGTACCAAGAGACCCAGTACTTC. The whole variable domain, remainder taken from reference TRBV15 and TRBJ2-5, is DAMVIQNPRYQVTQFGKPVTLSCSQTLNHNVMYWYQQKSSQAPKLLFHYYDKDFNNEADTPDNFQSRRPNTSFCFLDIRSPGLGDTAMYLCATSEGKYQETQYFGPGTRLLVL.

This clonotype appeared many times. The chain recombines TRBV4-1 with TRBJ1-3; the D is unclear. The CDR3 totals 15 residues. Trimming stripped 0 bases from V and 4 bases from J, with 10 bases between. Germline CDR1 reads MGHRA; CDR2 reads YSYEKL. The CDR3 region has the DNA TGCGCCAGCAGCCAAGATGGGGTATTAGGAAACACCATATATTTT. Translation gives CASSQDGVLGNTIYF.

This clonotype was found many times. This chain uses TRBV20-1 with TRBJ2-3, with D possibly being TRBD1 or TRBD2 (6 bases each). V lost 0 bases and J lost 6, with 22 bases in between. From germline, CDR1 is DFQATT and CDR2 SNEGSKA (reference sequence). The CDR3 contains 17 residues. CDR3 DNA sequence: TGCAGTGCTAGAGATACGGGCAGGGGACTTTTGGGGGATACGCAGTATTTT. It translates to CSARDTGRGLLGDTQYF.

This chain connects TRBV6-2 or TRBV6-3 to TRBJ1-1; tentative D call: TRBD1 (6 bases). Between the trimmed V and J ends, which lost 6 bases and 0 bases, there was a span of 11 bases. Per the germline V gene, CDR1 is MNHEY and CDR2 is SVGEGT. The CDR3 is made up of 14 amino acids. The chain's CDR3 is CASRWGDMNTEAFF. The CDR3 DNA follows: TGTGCCAGCAGGTGGGGGGACATGAACACTGAAGCTTTCTTT.